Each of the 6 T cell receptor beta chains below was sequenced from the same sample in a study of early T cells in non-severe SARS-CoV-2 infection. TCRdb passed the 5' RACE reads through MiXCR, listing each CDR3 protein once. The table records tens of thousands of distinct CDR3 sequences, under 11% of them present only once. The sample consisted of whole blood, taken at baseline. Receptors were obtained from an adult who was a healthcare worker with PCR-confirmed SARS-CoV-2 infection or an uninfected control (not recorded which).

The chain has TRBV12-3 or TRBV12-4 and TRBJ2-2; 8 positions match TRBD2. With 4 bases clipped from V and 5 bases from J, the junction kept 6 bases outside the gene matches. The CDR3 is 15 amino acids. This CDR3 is CASSSLGLETGELFF. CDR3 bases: TGTGCCAGCAGTTCCCTGGGACTAGAAACCGGGGAGCTGTTTTTT.

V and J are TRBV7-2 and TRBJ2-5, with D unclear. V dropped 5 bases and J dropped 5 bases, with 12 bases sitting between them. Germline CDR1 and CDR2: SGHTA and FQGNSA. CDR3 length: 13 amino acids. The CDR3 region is CASSPRLVETQYF. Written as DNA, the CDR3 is TGTGCCAGCAGCCCCCGATTGGTTGAGACCCAGTACTTC.

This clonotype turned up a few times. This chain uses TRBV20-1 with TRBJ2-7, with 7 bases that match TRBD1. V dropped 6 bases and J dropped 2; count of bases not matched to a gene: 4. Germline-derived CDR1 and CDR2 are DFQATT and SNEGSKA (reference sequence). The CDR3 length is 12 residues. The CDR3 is CSATGQTYEQYF. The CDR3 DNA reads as TGCAGTGCAACGGGACAGACCTACGAGCAGTACTTC.

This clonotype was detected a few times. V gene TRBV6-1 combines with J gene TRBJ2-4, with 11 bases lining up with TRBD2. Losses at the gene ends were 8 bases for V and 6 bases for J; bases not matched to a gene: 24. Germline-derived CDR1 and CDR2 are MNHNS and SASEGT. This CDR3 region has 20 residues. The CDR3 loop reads CASRGEGLAAPYSRGNIQYF. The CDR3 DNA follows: TGTGCCAGCCGGGGGGAGGGACTAGCGGCCCCTTACTCCCGGGGAAACATTCAGTACTTC.

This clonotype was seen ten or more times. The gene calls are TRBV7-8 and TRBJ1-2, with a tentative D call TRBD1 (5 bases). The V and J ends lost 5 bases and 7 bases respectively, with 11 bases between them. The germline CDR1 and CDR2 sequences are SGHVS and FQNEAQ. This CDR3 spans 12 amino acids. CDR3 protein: CASSLLGGGYTF. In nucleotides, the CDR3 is TGTGCCAGCAGCCTACTTGGGGGTGGCTACACCTTC.

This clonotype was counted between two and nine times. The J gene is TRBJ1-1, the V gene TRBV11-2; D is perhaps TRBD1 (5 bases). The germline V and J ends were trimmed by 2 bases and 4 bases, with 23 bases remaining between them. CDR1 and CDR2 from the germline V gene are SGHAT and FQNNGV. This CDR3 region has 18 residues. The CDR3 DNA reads TGTGCCAGCAGCTTAAGGGGCCACAGTCAATCCCCCTCCACTGAAGCTTTCTTT. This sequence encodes CASSLRGHSQSPSTEAFF.